The next 21 T cell receptor beta chains were all read from a single sample in a study of neurological immune-mediated disorders. TCRdb re-derived calls from the 5' RACE reads in MiXCR, one entry per CDR3 protein. The sample shows under 25,000 distinct CDR3 sequences, about 2.8% of them seen only once. Sequenced: PBMCs. The origin of the receptors is a woman between 18 and 30 years old with multiple sclerosis.

The table lists this clonotype with many counts. The rearrangement joins TRBV12-3 or TRBV12-4 to TRBJ2-7; no clear D gene. Between the trimmed V and J ends, which lost 3 bases and 4 bases, there was a span of 13 bases. The length of the CDR3 is 14 residues. The DNA for the CDR3 is TGTGCCAGCAGTTTTCGGCCGAATCGATACGAGCAGTACTTC. Translated, it gives CASSFRPNRYEQYF.

This clonotype was detected ten times or more. The chain joins TRBV27 to TRBJ2-1; TRBD2 agrees at 7 bases. The CDR3 consists of 14 residues. The V segment lost 7 bases and the J segment 4 bases; nucleotides outside the gene matches: 7. CDR1 is MNHEY and CDR2 is SMNVEV in the germline V gene (reference sequence). The chain's CDR3 is CASMVSGVYNEQFF. CDR3 DNA: TGTGCCAGCATGGTCAGCGGGGTATACAATGAGCAGTTCTTC.

This clonotype was seen at least ten times. The V gene is TRBV20-1, the J gene TRBJ2-3; TRBD2 agrees at 10 bases. This CDR3 contains 13 residues. The trim removed 8 bases at V and 0 bases at J, leaving 2 bases unmatched. In germline, CDR1 is DFQATT, CDR2 SNEGSKA (reference sequence). DNA of the CDR3: TGCAGTCTGACTAGCGGGAGCACAGATACGCAGTATTTT. Translated, it gives CSLTSGSTDTQYF.

In this sample, this clonotype turned up many times. This sequence joins TRBV12-3 or TRBV12-4 and TRBJ1-1; no clear D gene. The CDR3 totals 13 residues. V dropped 9 bases and J dropped 3 bases, with 14 bases sitting between them. CDR3 region: CASVGVWDTEAFF. As DNA, the CDR3 is TGTGCCAGTGTAGGCGTTTGGGACACTGAAGCTTTCTTT.

This clonotype showed up many times. V and J are TRBV11-2 and TRBJ2-7; 9 bases line up with TRBD2. Germline CDR1 and CDR2: SGHAT and FQNNGV. There are 15 residues in the CDR3. The V segment lost 2 bases and the J segment 2 bases; nucleotides outside the gene matches: 4. For the CDR3, the DNA is TGTGCCAGCAGCTTATCTAGCGGGGCTACCTACGAGCAGTACTTC. Translation: CASSLSSGATYEQYF.

This clonotype was seen many times. The chain recombines TRBV21-1 with TRBJ1-1; the DNA was not compared with TRBD1, the D call given in the table. TRBV21-1 constitutes a pseudogene. The CDR3 sequence is 18 residues long. Here the CDR3 reads CASSKWTLEDRGNTEAFF. CDR3 nucleotides: TGTGCCAGCAGCAAATGGACACTGGAGGACAGGGGGAACACTGAAGCTTTCTTT.

This clonotype has more than one count but fewer than ten. The CDR3 loop is CSVGDTGTKNIQYF. CDR3 DNA sequence: TGCAGCGTGGGGGATACAGGGACCAAAAACATTCAGTACTTC. This chain connects TRBV29-1 to TRBJ2-4, with D perhaps matching TRBD1 (6 bases). CDR1 and CDR2 from the germline V gene are SQVTM and ANQGSEA. The CDR3 is 14 amino acids. V was cut by 6 bases and J by 2 bases, with 14 bases left in between.

By its share, this clonotype is medium-sized (0.01 to 0.1%). The V gene is TRBV12-3 or TRBV12-4, the J gene TRBJ2-6; D is undetermined. This CDR3 comprises 14 residues. With 6 bases removed from V and 0 bases from J, the gap between germline ends came to 6 bases. The CDR3 protein is CASRSSSGANVLTF. Here the CDR3 DNA reads TGTGCCAGCAGATCCAGCTCTGGGGCCAACGTCCTGACTTTC.

This clonotype was found many times. V gene TRBV20-1 combines with J gene TRBJ2-5, with TRBD2 identical over 7 bases. CDR3 length equals 16 residues. Germline CDR1 reads DFQATT; CDR2 reads SNEGSKA (reference sequence). The J segment lost 2 bases and the V segment lost 0 bases, leaving 9 bases of the junction unmatched. CDR3 in DNA: TGCAGTGCTAGAGATCCAGCGGGGATATCTCAAGAGACCCAGTACTTC. Translation gives CSARDPAGISQETQYF.

This clonotype ranks as medium-sized (0.01 to 0.1%). The chain uses TRBV28 and TRBJ1-4; D is unclear. The CDR3 loop spans 15 amino acids. Trimming removed 4 bases from V and 7 bases from J, with 16 bases in between. In germline, CDR1 is MDHEN, CDR2 SYDVKM. The CDR3 protein is CASSSNPWIGEKLFF. CDR3 bases: TGTGCCAGCAGTTCCAATCCTTGGATCGGTGAAAAACTGTTTTTT.

This clonotype has at least ten counts. This chain joins TRBV9 and TRBJ1-1; D not resolved. Germline values: CDR1 SGDLS, CDR2 YYNGEE. The CDR3 runs 13 residues. The V and J ends lost 0 bases and 0 bases respectively, with 3 bases between them. This chain's CDR3 is CASSVALNTEAFF. CDR3 coding DNA: TGTGCCAGCAGCGTAGCTCTGAACACTGAAGCTTTCTTT.

Ten or more counts support this clonotype. V usage is TRBV7-9 and J usage is TRBJ1-4, with D maybe TRBD1 (5 bases). V shed 2 bases and J shed 2 bases, with 12 bases lying between them. The CDR3 totals 16 residues. Germline V gene sequence: CDR1 SEHNR, CDR2 FQNEAQ (reference sequence). CDR3 in DNA: TGTGCCAGCAGCTTACCTCCGGGACGGACTAATGAAAAACTGTTTTTT. The encoded protein is CASSLPPGRTNEKLFF.

This clonotype was counted many times. This sequence joins TRBV9 and TRBJ1-1, with D possibly TRBD1 on 6 matching bases. Germline V CDR1 and CDR2: SGDLS, YYNGEE. This CDR3 is built from 15 residues. Trimming removed 1 base from V and 1 base from J, with 11 bases in between. The DNA of the CDR3 is TGTGCCAGCAGCGTAAGATCACAGGGGAACACTGAAGCTTTCTTT. Its translation: CASSVRSQGNTEAFF.

This clonotype was counted at least ten times. V usage is TRBV10-3 and J usage is TRBJ1-2; possibly TRBD1 for D (6 bases). With 6 bases removed from V and 2 bases from J, the gap between germline ends came to 13 bases. Germline V gene sequence: CDR1 ENHRY, CDR2 SYGVKD. The length of the CDR3 is 14 residues. The DNA for the CDR3 is TGTGCCATCAGACGGACAGCGACCAACTATGGCTACACCTTC. Residues: CAIRRTATNYGYTF.

In its sample, this clonotype is medium-sized. The chain combines TRBV9 with TRBJ1-2; possibly TRBD1 for D (5 bases). Trimming removed 5 bases at V and 3 bases at J, with 11 bases between. CDR3 length: 13 residues. Germline assignment: CDR1 SGDLS and CDR2 YYNGEE. The CDR3 protein is CASSTGGDYGYTF. The CDR3 nucleotides read TGTGCCAGCAGTACGGGGGGGGACTATGGCTACACCTTC.

This clonotype has ten or more counts. V and J are TRBV10-3 and TRBJ1-1; D possibly corresponds to TRBD1 (5 bases). The germline V gene encodes CDR1 ENHRY and CDR2 SYGVKD. This CDR3 region has 13 residues. V was clipped by 4 bases and J by 3 bases, with 9 bases between them. In DNA, the CDR3 is TGTGCCATCAGTGGGGGGTCTTACACTGAAGCTTTCTTT. This encodes CAISGGSYTEAFF.

This clonotype has a count of ten or more. The V gene is TRBV6-5, the J gene TRBJ1-4, with 11 nucleotides matching TRBD1. Looked up from germline, CDR1 is MNHEY and CDR2 is SVGAGI. CDR3 length: 14 amino acids. With V trimmed by 7 bases and J by 6 bases, 4 bases remained unmatched. The CDR3 reads CASTRDRGYEKLFF. In nucleotides, the CDR3 is TGTGCCAGCACCCGGGACAGGGGGTATGAAAAACTGTTTTTT.

Only a few counts were recorded for this clonotype. The rearrangement links TRBV29-1 to TRBJ2-3; D is uncertain. Germline assignment: CDR1 SQVTM and CDR2 ANQGSEA. CDR3 size: 11 residues. Trimming removed 6 bases from V and 4 bases from J, with 8 bases in between. The CDR3 sequence: CSVRMADTQYF. Here the CDR3 DNA reads TGCAGCGTCCGGATGGCAGATACGCAGTATTTT.

Concerning this clonotype: The missing conserved phenylalanine or tryptophan at the end of this CDR3 makes a read error likely. This sequence joins TRBV9 and TRBJ2-1; D is perhaps TRBD1 or TRBD2 (5 bases each). Germline V lookup: CDR1 SGDLS, CDR2 YYNGEE. The V end was cut by 3 bases, the J end by 10 bases, with 17 bases between. The CDR3 covers 14 residues. CDR3 DNA sequence: TGTGCCAGCAGCGAGTCCGGACCAAGGGACGAGCAGTTCTGC. This gives the protein CASSESGPRDEQFC.

This clonotype was counted ten times or more. V gene TRBV12-3 or TRBV12-4 combines with J gene TRBJ1-3; 7 positions match TRBD1. V lost 6 bases, J lost 4 bases, and 6 bases stayed unmatched. The length of the CDR3 is 14 residues. CDR3 DNA: TGTGCCAGCAGCGTACAGGGGCGAGGAAACACCATATATTTT. Translated, it gives CASSVQGRGNTIYF.

This clonotype was observed a handful of times. The gene calls are TRBV24-1 and TRBJ2-5; D is ambiguous. CDR1 and CDR2 (germline): KGHDR, SFDVKD. CDR3 length: 15 amino acids. With 4 bases removed from V and 0 bases from J, the gap between germline ends came to 11 bases. The DNA of the CDR3 is TGTGCCACCAGTGAAGGCAGAACAGACCAAGAGACCCAGTACTTC. This translates into CATSEGRTDQETQYF.